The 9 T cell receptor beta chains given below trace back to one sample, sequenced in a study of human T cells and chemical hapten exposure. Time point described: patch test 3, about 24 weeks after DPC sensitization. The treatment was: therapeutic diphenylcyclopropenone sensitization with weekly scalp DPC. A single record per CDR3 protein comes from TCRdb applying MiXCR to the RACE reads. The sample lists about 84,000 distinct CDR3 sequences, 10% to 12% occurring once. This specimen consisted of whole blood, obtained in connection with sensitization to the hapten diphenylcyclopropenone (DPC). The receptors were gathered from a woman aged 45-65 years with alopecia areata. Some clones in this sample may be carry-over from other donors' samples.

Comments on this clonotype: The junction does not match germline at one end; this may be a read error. The CDR3: CASSKGGLSSTDTQFF. In DNA, the CDR3 is TGTGCCAGCAGCAAAGGGGGACTCTCTAGCACAGATACGCAGTTTTTT. This chain connects TRBV7-2 to TRBJ2-3; D tentatively fits TRBD1 or TRBD2 (6 bases each). Germline V CDR1 and CDR2: SGHTA, FQGNSA. This CDR3 is 16 amino acids long. Full variable domain (rest looked up from reference TRBV7-2 and TRBJ2-3): GAGVSQSPSNKVTEKGKDVELRCDPISGHTALYWYRQSLGQGLEFLIYFQGNSAPDKSGLPSDRFSAERTGGSVSTLTIQRTQQEDSAVYLCASSKGGLSSTDTQFFGPGTRLTVL.

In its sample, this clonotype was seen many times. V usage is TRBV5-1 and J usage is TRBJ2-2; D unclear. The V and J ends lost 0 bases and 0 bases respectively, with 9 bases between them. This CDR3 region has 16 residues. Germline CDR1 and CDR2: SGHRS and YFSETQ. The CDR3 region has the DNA TGCGCCAGCAGCTTGGCCAGGTTCGCGAACACCGGGGAGCTGTTTTTT. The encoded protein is CASSLARFANTGELFF.

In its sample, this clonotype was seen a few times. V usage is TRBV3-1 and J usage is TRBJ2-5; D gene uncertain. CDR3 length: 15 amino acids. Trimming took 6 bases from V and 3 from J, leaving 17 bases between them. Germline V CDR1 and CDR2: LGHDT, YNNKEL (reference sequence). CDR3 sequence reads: CASSPFPSSKETQYF. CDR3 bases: TGTGCCAGCAGTCCCTTTCCGAGCAGTAAAGAGACCCAGTACTTC.

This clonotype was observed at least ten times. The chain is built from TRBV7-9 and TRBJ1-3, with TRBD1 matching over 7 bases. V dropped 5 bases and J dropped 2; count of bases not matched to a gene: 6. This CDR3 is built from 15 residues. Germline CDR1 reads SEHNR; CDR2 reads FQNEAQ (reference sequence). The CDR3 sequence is CASSPGQGAGNTIYF. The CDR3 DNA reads TGTGCCAGCAGCCCTGGCCAGGGGGCTGGAAACACCATATATTTT.

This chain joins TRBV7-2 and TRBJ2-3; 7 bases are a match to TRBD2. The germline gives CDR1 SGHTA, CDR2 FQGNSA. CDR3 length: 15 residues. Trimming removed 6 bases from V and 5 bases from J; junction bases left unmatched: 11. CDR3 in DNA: TGTGCCAGCAGTTATTCCGGTGCGGGAGAAGATACGCAGTATTTT. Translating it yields CASSYSGAGEDTQYF.

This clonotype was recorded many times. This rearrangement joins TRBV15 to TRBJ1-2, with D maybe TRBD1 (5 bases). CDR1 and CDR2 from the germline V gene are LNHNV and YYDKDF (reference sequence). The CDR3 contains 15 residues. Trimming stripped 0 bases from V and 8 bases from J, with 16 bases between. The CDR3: CATSRDRQGGGGYTF. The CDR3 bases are TGTGCCACCAGCAGAGATAGGCAGGGAGGCGGCGGCTACACCTTC.

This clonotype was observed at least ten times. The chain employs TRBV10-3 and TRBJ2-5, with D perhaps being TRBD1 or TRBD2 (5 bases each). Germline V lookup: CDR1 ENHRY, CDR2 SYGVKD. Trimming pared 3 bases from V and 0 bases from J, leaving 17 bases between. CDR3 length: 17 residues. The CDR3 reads CAISDKSGQGYQETQYF. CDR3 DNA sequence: TGTGCCATCAGTGATAAGTCGGGGCAGGGATACCAAGAGACCCAGTACTTC.

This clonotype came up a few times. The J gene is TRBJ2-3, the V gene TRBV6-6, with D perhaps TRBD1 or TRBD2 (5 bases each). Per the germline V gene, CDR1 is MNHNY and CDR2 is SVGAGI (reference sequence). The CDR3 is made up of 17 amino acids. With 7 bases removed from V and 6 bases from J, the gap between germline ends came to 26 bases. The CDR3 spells CASKQGPGRSYADTQYF. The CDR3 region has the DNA TGTGCCAGCAAACAAGGCCCGGGGCGCTCATATGCGGATACGCAGTATTTT.

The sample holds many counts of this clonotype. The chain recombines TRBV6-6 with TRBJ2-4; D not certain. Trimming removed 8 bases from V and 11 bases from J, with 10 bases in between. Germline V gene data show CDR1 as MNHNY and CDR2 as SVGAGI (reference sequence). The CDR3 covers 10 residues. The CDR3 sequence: CASAWMFQYF. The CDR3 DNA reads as TGTGCCAGCGCTTGGATGTTTCAGTACTTC.